The 18 T cell receptor beta chains in this list originate from one sample, sequenced in a study of spatial heterogeneity in lung cancer. Documented time point: sample taken at primary tumor resection. Unsorted whole RNA from tumor, nontumor lung or frozen PBMC underwent sequencing. Each CDR3 protein gets one entry after TCRdb re-called the 5' RACE reads with MiXCR. The sample contains fewer than 55,000 distinct CDR3 sequences, less than 8.5% of which appear only once. This specimen consisted of PBMCs, obtained at surgery. The source is a female donor with early-stage non-small cell lung cancer.

This chain connects TRBV3-1 to TRBJ2-1; D call uncertain. Germline V gene lookup returns CDR1 LGHDT and CDR2 YNNKEL (reference sequence). The CDR3 length is 16 residues. Trimming took 5 bases from V and 1 from J, leaving 15 bases between them. CDR3: CASSKPVVLSYNEQFF. The CDR3 DNA is TGTGCCAGCAGCAAACCAGTAGTGTTATCCTACAATGAGCAGTTCTTC.

The rearrangement uses TRBV29-1 and TRBJ2-5; 8 bases agree with TRBD1. The ends lost 2 bases at V and 2 bases at J; junction bases unmatched: 7. The CDR3 extends over 15 amino acids. The germline CDR1 and CDR2 sequences are SQVTM and ANQGSEA. CDR3: CSVEPLQGAQETQYF. The CDR3 coding sequence is TGCAGCGTTGAACCCCTCCAGGGGGCTCAAGAGACCCAGTACTTC.

This clonotype was seen many times. V is TRBV5-5 and J is TRBJ2-7; a weak D match, TRBD1 (6 bases). V was trimmed by 2 bases and J by 0 bases, leaving 12 bases between them. The germline V gene encodes CDR1 SGHKS and CDR2 YYEKEE (reference sequence). The CDR3 runs 15 residues. CDR3 amino acids: CASSLGTSYSYEQYF. CDR3 DNA sequence: TGTGCCAGCAGCTTAGGGACATCCTACTCCTACGAGCAGTACTTC.

On this clonotype: A single base separates this from a much larger clone, so it may be a read error. Without the conserved terminal phenylalanine or tryptophan, this CDR3 likely stems from a read error. The CDR3, as DNA: TGCGCCAGCAGCCTCCGTCCCTCAGACAGGGACGCTTTCTTA. Amino acids: CASSLRPSDRDAFL. V is TRBV5-1 and J is TRBJ1-1; 7 bases agree with TRBD1. The CDR3 is 14 residues long. The V and J ends lost 4 bases and 11 bases, in that order; junction bases with no gene match: 14. Germline CDR1 SGHRS, CDR2 YFSETQ.

Ten or more counts support this clonotype. J is TRBJ2-4 and V is TRBV29-1; D might be TRBD1 (5 bases). The ends were cut back, 8 bases at V and 6 bases at J, with 17 bases in the middle. The CDR3 extends over 13 amino acids. Germline V CDR1 and CDR2: SQVTM, ANQGSEA. The CDR3 protein is CSTIGVVGNIQYF. CDR3 DNA sequence: TGCAGCACGATAGGGGTAGTCGGAAACATTCAGTACTTC.

Many counts were recorded for this clonotype. CDR3 nucleotide sequence: TGTGCCAGCAGCCTTGGACAAAGTGGATACAATGAGCAGTTCTTC. Translating it yields CASSLGQSGYNEQFF. The rearrangement links TRBV7-2 to TRBJ2-1, with D perhaps TRBD1 (5 bases). CDR1 and CDR2 from the germline V gene are SGHTA and FQGNSA. The ends were cut back, 5 bases at V and 4 bases at J, with 15 bases in the middle. The CDR3 extends over 15 amino acids.

This clonotype came up a few times. The genes are TRBV25-1 and TRBJ2-1; a weak D match, TRBD1 (6 bases). The CDR3 length is 11 residues. Trimming removed 10 bases at V and 15 bases at J, with 19 bases between. CDR1 and CDR2 (germline): MGHDK, SYGVNS. The CDR3: CATEKEDSRFF. The CDR3 DNA reads TGTGCCACCGAAAAGGAGGACAGTCGGTTCTTC. Looking up the rest from reference TRBV25-1 and TRBJ2-1 gives the full variable domain: EADIYQTPRYLVIGTGKKITLECSQTMGHDKMYWYQQDPGMELHLIHYSYGVNSTEKGDLSSESTVSRIRTEHFPLTLESARPSHTSQYLCATEKEDSRFFGPGTRLTVL.

This clonotype showed up just a few times. The V call is TRBV6-2 or TRBV6-3, the J call TRBJ2-1, with unresolved D. Germline V gene sequence: CDR1 MNHEY, CDR2 SVGEGT. The CDR3 totals 17 residues. V was cut by 5 bases and J by 5 bases, with 22 bases left in between. The CDR3 DNA reads as TGTGCCAGCAGTACCGACTCGAGAGTAGAGCAGCACAATGAGCAGTTCTTC. Protein: CASSTDSRVEQHNEQFF.

This clonotype was picked up a small number of times. The chain combines TRBV4-1 with TRBJ1-5; maybe TRBD1 (6 bases). The CDR3 is 17 amino acids. The V end was cut by 4 bases, the J end by 6 bases, with 22 bases between. Germline V gene data show CDR1 as MGHRA and CDR2 as YSYEKL. In DNA form, the CDR3 reads TGCGCCAGCAGCCGCGCGACAGAGTCAGGGGAAAGTCAGCCCCAGCATTTT. Protein product: CASSRATESGESQPQHF.

This chain uses TRBV6-2 or TRBV6-3 with TRBJ2-4; D ambiguous. V lost 0 bases to trimming and J lost 4 bases, with 13 bases between them. Looked up from germline, CDR1 is MNHEY and CDR2 is SVGEGT. CDR3 length: 16 residues. CDR3: CASSYSDADPKNIQYF. CDR3 DNA sequence: TGTGCCAGCAGTTACTCGGACGCCGACCCAAAAAACATTCAGTACTTC.

This clonotype has just a few counts. The rearrangement uses TRBV14 and TRBJ1-2; the match to TRBD1 covers 12 bases. The germline V gene encodes CDR1 SGHDN and CDR2 FVKESK. This CDR3 contains 15 residues. V was pared by 2 bases and J by 7 bases, with 5 bases of the junction left unmatched. The CDR3 reads CASSQLGTGGPGYTF. In DNA form, the CDR3 reads TGTGCCAGCAGCCAATTGGGGACAGGGGGCCCTGGCTACACCTTC.

The chain couples TRBV7-2 to TRBJ1-5; no clear D gene. Germline V gives CDR1 SGHTA, CDR2 FQGNSA. This CDR3 has 15 amino acids. V was cut by 6 bases and J by 2 bases, with 14 bases left in between. DNA for the CDR3: TGTGCCAGCAGGGCGGGGAACACTGGCAATCAGCCCCAGCATTTT. This sequence encodes CASRAGNTGNQPQHF. Complete variable domain (other parts from reference TRBV7-2 and TRBJ1-5): GAGVSQSPSNKVTEKGKDVELRCDPISGHTALYWYRQSLGQGLEFLIYFQGNSAPDKSGLPSDRFSAERTGGSVSTLTIQRTQQEDSAVYLCASRAGNTGNQPQHFGDGTRLSIL.

This rearrangement joins TRBV5-1 to TRBJ1-1; D gene ambiguous. V lost 1 base and J lost 1, with 8 bases in between. CDR3 length: 14 residues. CDR1 and CDR2 (germline): SGHRS, YFSETQ. The CDR3 is CASSLSSANTEAFF. In DNA form, the CDR3 reads TGCGCCAGCAGCTTGAGTTCAGCGAACACTGAAGCTTTCTTT.

The chain links TRBV7-9 to TRBJ2-1; 8 bases line up with TRBD2. Trimming at V came to 1 base and at J to 8 bases, leaving 7 bases not matched to a gene. Germline assignment: CDR1 SEHNR and CDR2 FQNEAQ (reference sequence). This CDR3 is 15 amino acids long. CDR3 protein: CASSLVRAGVDEQFF. In DNA, the CDR3 is TGTGCCAGCAGCTTAGTCCGAGCGGGAGTTGATGAGCAGTTCTTC.

This clonotype appeared a few times. The chain employs TRBV12-3 or TRBV12-4 and TRBJ2-7; the match to TRBD1 covers 10 bases. The trim removed 7 bases at V and 5 bases at J, leaving 8 bases unmatched. This CDR3 has 14 residues. CDR3 bases: TGTGCCAGCACACCGGGACAGGGGATTAACGAGCAGTACTTC. Its translation: CASTPGQGINEQYF.

This clonotype appeared many times. The V and J genes are TRBV4-3 and TRBJ1-2; a weak D match, TRBD1 (5 bases). The CDR3 totals 18 residues. The germline CDR1 and CDR2 sequences are LGHNA and YSLEER. V was trimmed by 0 bases and J by 0 bases, leaving 17 bases between them. CDR3 region: CASSQDPSTAAANYGYTF. The DNA of the CDR3 is TGCGCCAGCAGCCAAGATCCATCGACAGCAGCAGCTAACTATGGCTACACCTTC.

For this clonotype: This may be a read error: a much more frequent sequence differs by one nucleotide. The chain combines TRBV4-1 with TRBJ2-1; D might be TRBD2 (6 bases). V was trimmed by 4 bases and J by 8 bases, leaving 24 bases between them. CDR1 and CDR2 (germline): MGHRA, YSYEKL. The CDR3 has 17 amino acids. CDR3 protein: CASSPRSEGVGYDEQFF. CDR3 DNA: TGCGCCAGCAGCCCCCGTTCGGAGGGCGTGGGTTACGATGAGCAGTTCTTC.

This clonotype was observed many times. The gene calls are TRBV20-1 and TRBJ2-3; 7 bases align to TRBD2. Per germline, CDR1 DFQATT and CDR2 SNEGSKA (reference sequence). J gave up 2 bases and V 3 bases, and 11 bases lay outside the gene matches. There are 16 residues in the CDR3. The CDR3 coding sequence is TGCAGTGCTAGGGGGGGGACCAATCTATTCACAGATACGCAGTATTTT. Translating it yields CSARGGTNLFTDTQYF.